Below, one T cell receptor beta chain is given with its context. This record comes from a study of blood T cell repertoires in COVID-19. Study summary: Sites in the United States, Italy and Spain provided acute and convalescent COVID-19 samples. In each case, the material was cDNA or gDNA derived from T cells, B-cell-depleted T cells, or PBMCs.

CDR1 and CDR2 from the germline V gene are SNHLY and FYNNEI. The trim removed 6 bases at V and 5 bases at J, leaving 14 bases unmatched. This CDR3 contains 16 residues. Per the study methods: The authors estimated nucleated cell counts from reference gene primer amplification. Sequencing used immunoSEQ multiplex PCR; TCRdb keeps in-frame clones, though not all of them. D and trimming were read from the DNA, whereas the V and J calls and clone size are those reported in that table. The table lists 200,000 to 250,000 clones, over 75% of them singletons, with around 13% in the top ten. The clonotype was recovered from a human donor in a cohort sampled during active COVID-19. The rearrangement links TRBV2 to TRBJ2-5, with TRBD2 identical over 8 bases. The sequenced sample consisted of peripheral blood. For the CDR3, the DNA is TGTGCCAGCAGCCAGATACCCCCAGCGGGGGTGGAGACCCAGTACTTC. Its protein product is CASSQIPPAGVETQYF.